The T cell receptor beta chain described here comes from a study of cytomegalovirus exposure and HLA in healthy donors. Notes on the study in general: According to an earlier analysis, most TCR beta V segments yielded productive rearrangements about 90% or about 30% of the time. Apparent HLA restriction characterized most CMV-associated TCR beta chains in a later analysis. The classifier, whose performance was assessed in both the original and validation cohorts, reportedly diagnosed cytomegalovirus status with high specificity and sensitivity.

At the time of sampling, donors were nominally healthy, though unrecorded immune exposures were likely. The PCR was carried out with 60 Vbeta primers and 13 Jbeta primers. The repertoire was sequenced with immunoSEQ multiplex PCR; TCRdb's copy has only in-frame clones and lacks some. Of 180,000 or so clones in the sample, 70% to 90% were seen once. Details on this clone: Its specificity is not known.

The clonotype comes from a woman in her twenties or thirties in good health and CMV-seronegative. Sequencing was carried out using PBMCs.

The CDR3: CASSHGGVSNYGYTF. The CDR3 DNA is TGTGCCAGCTCCCATGGGGGGGTCTCTAACTATGGCTACACCTTC. The rearrangement joins TRBV6-6 to TRBJ1-2; tentatively, D is TRBD1 (5 bases). The CDR3 is 15 amino acids. V gave up 8 bases and J gave up 0 bases, with 16 bases separating them. Germline-derived CDR1 and CDR2 are MNHNY and SVGAGI (reference sequence).